This T cell receptor (beta chain) is from a study of blood T cell repertoires in COVID-19. The overall study: Samples taken during acute and convalescent COVID-19 were collected in the United States, Italy and Spain.

Germline-derived CDR1 and CDR2 are MNHEY and SMNVEV (reference sequence). This CDR3 is 15 amino acids long. J gave up 3 bases and V 5 bases, and 7 bases lay outside the gene matches. Authors' processing steps: Cell counts per sample came from amplifying reference gene primers. Profiling relied on immunoSEQ multiplex PCR, and the TCRdb table lists in-frame clones only, not all of them. The DNA was the basis for D and trimming; V, J and clone size are from that table. The sample has about 91,000 clones, around 75% seen once. Sample: peripheral blood. The chain has TRBV27 and TRBJ2-7; 10 bases align to TRBD1. The clonotype comes from a man in his 70s with acute or convalescent COVID-19. In DNA, the CDR3 is TGTGCCAGCAGTCAACTGACAGGGGGCCGCTACGAGCAGTACTTC. Its protein product is CASSQLTGGRYEQYF.